This T cell receptor beta chain was recorded in a study of cytomegalovirus exposure and HLA in healthy donors. Study context: Caucasian-associated ancestry cluster membership applied to about 77% of approximately 420 genotyped donors.

Germline-derived CDR1 and CDR2 are LNHDA and SQIVND (reference sequence). Unmatched junction bases numbered 9, after V lost 5 bases and J lost 7 bases. The CDR3 covers 15 residues. Vbeta (60) and Jbeta (13) primers were used in the PCR. Clones were sequenced by immunoSEQ multiplex PCR, and TCRdb holds only the in-frame ones, with some missing. Altogether 100,000 or so clones are present, 65% to 75% being singletons, with the ten largest covering about 2.1%. Study-level results: Judged likely to be a sequencing artifact was a cluster of highly shared sequence variants. The authors later found HLA-associated TCR beta chains more clonally expanded than equally common others.

This clone was seen a few times. Antigen specificity is unknown. V usage is TRBV19 and J usage is TRBJ1-4; 8 bases are shared with TRBD1. This clonotype originated in a woman in her thirties or forties in good health and CMV-seronegative. Sequenced input: PBMCs. CDR3 sequence reads: CASSRQGRVGEKLFF. For the CDR3, the DNA is TGTGCCAGTAGTCGACAGGGGAGAGTGGGTGAAAAACTGTTTTTT. The full variable domain, its missing parts supplied by reference TRBV19 and TRBJ1-4, is DGGITQSPKYLFRKEGQNVTLSCEQNLNHDAMYWYRQDPGQGLRLIYYSQIVNDFQKGDIAEGYSVSREKKESFPLTVTSAQKNPTAFYLCASSRQGRVGEKLFFGSGTQLSVL.